This TCR beta chain appears in the sequencing data of a study of T cell responses to AZD1222 COVID-19 vaccine. This CDR3 contains 19 residues. The J segment lost 3 bases and the V segment lost 1 base, leaving 11 bases of the junction unmatched. Per the germline V gene, CDR1 is ENHRY and CDR2 is SYGVKD. This clone was counted a single time. Produced via immunoSEQ multiplex PCR; TCRdb's table is partial and in-frame only. The sample holds more than 110,000 clones, roughly 93% seen once. The rearrangement uses TRBV10-3 and TRBJ2-2; TRBD2 aligns across 10 bases. Sequences were derived from peripheral blood, sampled on day 0 of AZD1222 vaccination. The clonotype was recovered from an adult in good health. In DNA, the CDR3 is TGTGCCATCAGTGAGTATAGGCTAGCGGGAGCCTTGGACACCGGGGAGCTGTTTTTT. Protein sequence: CAISEYRLAGALDTGELFF.